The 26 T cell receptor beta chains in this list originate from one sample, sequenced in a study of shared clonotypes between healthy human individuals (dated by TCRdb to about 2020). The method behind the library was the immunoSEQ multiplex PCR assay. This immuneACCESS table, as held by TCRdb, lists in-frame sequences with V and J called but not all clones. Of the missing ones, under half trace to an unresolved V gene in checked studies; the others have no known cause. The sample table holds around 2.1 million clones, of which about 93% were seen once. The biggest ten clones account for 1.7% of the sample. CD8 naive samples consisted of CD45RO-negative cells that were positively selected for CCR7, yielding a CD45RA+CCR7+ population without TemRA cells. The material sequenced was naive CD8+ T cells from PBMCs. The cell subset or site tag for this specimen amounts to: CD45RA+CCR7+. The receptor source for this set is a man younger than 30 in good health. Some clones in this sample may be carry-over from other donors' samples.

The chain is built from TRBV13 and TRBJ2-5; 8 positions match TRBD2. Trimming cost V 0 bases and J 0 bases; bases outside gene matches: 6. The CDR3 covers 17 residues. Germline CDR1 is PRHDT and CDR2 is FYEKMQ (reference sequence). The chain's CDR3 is CASSLGRSLADQETQYF. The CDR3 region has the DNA TGTGCCAGCAGCTTAGGTAGATCACTAGCGGACCAAGAGACCCAGTACTTC. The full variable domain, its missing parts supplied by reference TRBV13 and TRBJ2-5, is AAGVIQSPRHLIKEKRETATLKCYPIPRHDTVYWYQQGPGQDPQFLISFYEKMQSDKGSIPDRFSAQQFSDYHSELNMSSLELGDSALYFCASSLGRSLADQETQYFGPGTRLLVL.

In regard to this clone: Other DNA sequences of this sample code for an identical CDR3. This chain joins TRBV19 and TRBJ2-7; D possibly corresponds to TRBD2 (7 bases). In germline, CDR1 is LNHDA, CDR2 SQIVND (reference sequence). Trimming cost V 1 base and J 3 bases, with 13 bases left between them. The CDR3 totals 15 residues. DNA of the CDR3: TGTGCCAGTAGTATAGGGCGGGGGCCCCTCTACGAGCAGTACTTC. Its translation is CASSIGRGPLYEQYF.

The CDR3 loop reads CASRLQTSGPYNEQFF. CDR3 sequence (DNA): TGCGCCAGCAGGTTACAGACTAGCGGGCCCTACAATGAGCAGTTCTTC. The gene calls are TRBV5-1 and TRBJ2-1, with 10 bases identical to TRBD2. CDR3 length: 16 amino acids. J lost 2 bases, V lost 5 bases, and 7 bases had no gene match. Germline lookup yields CDR1 SGHRS and CDR2 YFSETQ.

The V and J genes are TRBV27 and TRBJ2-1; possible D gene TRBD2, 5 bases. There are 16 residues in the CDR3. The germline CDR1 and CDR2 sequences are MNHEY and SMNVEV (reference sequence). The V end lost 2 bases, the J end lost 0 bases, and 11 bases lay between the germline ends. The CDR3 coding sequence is TGTGCCAGCAGTTTACCGGGGATCTTCTCCTACAATGAGCAGTTCTTC. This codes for CASSLPGIFSYNEQFF.

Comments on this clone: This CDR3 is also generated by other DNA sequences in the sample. CDR3 region: CASSPGGQPQHF. As DNA, the CDR3 is TGTGCCAGTAGCCCAGGGGGTCAGCCCCAGCATTTT. The rearrangement joins TRBV19 to TRBJ1-5; 7 bases map to TRBD1. J was trimmed by 6 bases and V by 6 bases; bases with no gene match: 2. The germline V gene encodes CDR1 LNHDA and CDR2 SQIVND (reference sequence). The CDR3 consists of 12 residues.

CDR3 loop: CASSEWGRDRGGNTIYF. CDR3 in DNA: TGTGCCAGCAGCGAGTGGGGCCGGGACAGGGGAGGAAACACCATATATTTT. The chain has TRBV7-2 and TRBJ1-3; 10 bases align to TRBD1. This CDR3 contains 17 residues. From germline, CDR1 is SGHTA and CDR2 FQGNSA. After removal of 5 bases from V and 4 bases from J, the junction contained 11 bases not matched to a gene.

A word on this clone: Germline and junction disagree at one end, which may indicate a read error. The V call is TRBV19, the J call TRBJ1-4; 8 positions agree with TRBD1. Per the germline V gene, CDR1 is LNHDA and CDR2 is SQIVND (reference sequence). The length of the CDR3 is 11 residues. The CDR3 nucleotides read TGTGCCACTCGCCGGGACAGGCGGGACCATTTT. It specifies CATRRDRRDHF.

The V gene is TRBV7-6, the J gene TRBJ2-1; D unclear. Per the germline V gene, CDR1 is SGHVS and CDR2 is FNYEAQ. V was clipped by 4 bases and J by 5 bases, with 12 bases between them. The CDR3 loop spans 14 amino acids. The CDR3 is CASSSPDGHNEQFF. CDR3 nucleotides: TGTGCCAGCAGCTCCCCGGACGGCCACAATGAGCAGTTCTTC. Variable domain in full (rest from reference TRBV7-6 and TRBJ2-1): GAGVSQSPRYKVTKRGQDVALRCDPISGHVSLYWYRQALGQGPEFLTYFNYEAQQDKSGLPNDRFSAERPEGSISTLTIQRTEQRDSAMYRCASSSPDGHNEQFFGPGTRLTVL.

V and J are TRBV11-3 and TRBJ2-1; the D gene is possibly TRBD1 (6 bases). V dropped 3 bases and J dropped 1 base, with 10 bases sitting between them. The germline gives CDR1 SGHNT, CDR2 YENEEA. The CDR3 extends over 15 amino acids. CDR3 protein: CASSFRQVSYNEQFF. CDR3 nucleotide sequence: TGTGCCAGCAGCTTCCGACAGGTTTCCTACAATGAGCAGTTCTTC. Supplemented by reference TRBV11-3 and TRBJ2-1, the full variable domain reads EAGVVQSPRYKIIEKKQPVAFWCNPISGHNTLYWYLQNLGQGPELLIRYENEEAVDDSQLPKDRFSAERLKGVDSTLKIQPAELGDSAVYLCASSFRQVSYNEQFFGPGTRLTVL.

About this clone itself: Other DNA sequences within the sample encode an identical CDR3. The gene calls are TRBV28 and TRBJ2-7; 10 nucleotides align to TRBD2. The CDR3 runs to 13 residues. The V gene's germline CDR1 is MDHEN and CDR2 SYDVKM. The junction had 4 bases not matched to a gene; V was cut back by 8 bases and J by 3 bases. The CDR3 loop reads CASSASGSYEQYF. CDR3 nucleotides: TGTGCCAGCTCCGCTAGCGGGAGCTACGAGCAGTACTTC.

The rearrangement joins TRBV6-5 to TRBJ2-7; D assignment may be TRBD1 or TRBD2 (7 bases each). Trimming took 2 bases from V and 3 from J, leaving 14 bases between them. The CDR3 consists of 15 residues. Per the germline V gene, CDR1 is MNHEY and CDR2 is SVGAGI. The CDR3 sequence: CASSYLRGGDYEQYF. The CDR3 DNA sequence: TGTGCCAGCAGTTACCTCAGGGGGGGAGACTACGAGCAGTACTTC.

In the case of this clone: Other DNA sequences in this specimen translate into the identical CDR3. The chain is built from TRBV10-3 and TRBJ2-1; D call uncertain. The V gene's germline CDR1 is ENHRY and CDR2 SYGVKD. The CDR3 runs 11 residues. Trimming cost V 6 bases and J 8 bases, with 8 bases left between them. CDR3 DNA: TGTGCCATCAGCGTCAGAGATGAGCAGTTCTTC. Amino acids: CAISVRDEQFF.

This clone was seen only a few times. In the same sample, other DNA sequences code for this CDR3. The CDR3 DNA reads TGTGCCAGCAGTTTTGGCCGATCCTACGAGCAGTACTTC. Translation gives CASSFGRSYEQYF. The V and J genes are TRBV27 and TRBJ2-7, with unresolved D. Germline V gives CDR1 MNHEY, CDR2 SMNVEV (reference sequence). The CDR3 covers 13 residues. Between the trimmed V and J ends, which lost 3 bases and 1 base, there was a span of 7 bases.

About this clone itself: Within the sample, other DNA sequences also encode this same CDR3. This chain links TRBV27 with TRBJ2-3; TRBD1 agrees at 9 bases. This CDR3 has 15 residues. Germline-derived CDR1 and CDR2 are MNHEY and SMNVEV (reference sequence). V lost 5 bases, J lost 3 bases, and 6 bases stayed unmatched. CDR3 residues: CASSPRQGVTDTQYF. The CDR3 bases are TGTGCCAGCAGTCCCAGACAGGGGGTAACAGATACGCAGTATTTT.

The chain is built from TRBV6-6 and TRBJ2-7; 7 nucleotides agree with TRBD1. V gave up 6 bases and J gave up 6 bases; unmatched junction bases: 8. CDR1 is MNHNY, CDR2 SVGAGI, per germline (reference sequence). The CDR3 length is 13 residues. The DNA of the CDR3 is TGTGCCAGCAGCTATCAAAACAGGGGCGAGCAGTACTTC. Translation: CASSYQNRGEQYF.

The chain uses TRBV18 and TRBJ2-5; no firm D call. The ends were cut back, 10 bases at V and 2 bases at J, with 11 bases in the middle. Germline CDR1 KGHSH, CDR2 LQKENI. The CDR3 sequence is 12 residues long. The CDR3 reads CATTDGQETQYF. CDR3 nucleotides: TGTGCCACCACCGACGGACAAGAGACCCAGTACTTC.

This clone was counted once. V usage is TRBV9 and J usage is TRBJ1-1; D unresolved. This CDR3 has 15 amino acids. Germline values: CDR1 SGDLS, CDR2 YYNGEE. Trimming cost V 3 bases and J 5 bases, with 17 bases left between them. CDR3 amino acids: CASSGRLDPGTEAFF. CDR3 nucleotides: TGTGCCAGCAGCGGCCGTCTTGATCCGGGAACTGAAGCTTTCTTT.

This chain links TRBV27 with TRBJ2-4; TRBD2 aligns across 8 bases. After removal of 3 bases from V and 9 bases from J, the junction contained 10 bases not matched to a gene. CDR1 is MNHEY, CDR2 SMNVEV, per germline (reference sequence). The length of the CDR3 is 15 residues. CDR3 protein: CASSFRGGNLGIQYF. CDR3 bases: TGTGCCAGCAGTTTTCGGGGGGGGAATTTGGGCATTCAGTACTTC.

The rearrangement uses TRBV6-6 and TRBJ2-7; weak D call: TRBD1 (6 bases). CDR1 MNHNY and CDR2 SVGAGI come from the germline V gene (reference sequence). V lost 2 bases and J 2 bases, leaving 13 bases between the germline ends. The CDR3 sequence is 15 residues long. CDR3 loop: CASSYTSRTAYEQYF. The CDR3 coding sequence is TGTGCCAGCAGTTACACAAGTAGGACAGCCTACGAGCAGTACTTC.

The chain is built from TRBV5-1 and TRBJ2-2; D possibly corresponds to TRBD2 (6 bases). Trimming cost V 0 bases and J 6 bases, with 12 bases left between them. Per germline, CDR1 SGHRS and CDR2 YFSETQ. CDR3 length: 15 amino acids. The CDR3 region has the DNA TGCGCCAGCAGCTTGGGACCCGGGAGACCCGGGGAGCTGTTTTTT. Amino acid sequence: CASSLGPGRPGELFF.

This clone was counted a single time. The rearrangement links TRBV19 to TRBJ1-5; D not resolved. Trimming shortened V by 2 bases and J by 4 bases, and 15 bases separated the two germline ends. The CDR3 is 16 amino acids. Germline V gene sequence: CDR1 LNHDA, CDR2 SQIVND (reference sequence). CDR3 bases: TGTGCCAGTAGTATAAGAAGGGAGAGAGGGAATCAGCCCCAGCATTTT. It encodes CASSIRRERGNQPQHF. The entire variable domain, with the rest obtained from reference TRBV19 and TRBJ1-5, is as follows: DGGITQSPKYLFRKEGQNVTLSCEQNLNHDAMYWYRQDPGQGLRLIYYSQIVNDFQKGDIAEGYSVSREKKESFPLTVTSAQKNPTAFYLCASSIRRERGNQPQHFGDGTRLSIL.

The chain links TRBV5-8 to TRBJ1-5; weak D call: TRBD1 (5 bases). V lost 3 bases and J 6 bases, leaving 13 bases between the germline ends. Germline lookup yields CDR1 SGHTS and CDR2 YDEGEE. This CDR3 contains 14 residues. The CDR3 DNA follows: TGTGCCAGCAGCTGGGGCAGGGAGCGTCAGCCCCAGCATTTT. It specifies CASSWGRERQPQHF. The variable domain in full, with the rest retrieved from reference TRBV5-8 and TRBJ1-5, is EAGVTQSPTHLIKTRGQQATLRCSPISGHTSVYWYQQALGLGLQFLLWYDEGEERNRGNFPPRFSGRQFPNYSSELNVNALELEDSALYLCASSWGRERQPQHFGDGTRLSIL.

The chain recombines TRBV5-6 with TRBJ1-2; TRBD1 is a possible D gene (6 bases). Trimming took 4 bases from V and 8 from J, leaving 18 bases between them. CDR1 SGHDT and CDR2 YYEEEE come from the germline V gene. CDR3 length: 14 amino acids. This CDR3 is CASSNREWMNGYTF. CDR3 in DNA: TGTGCCAGCAGCAACAGGGAGTGGATGAACGGCTACACCTTC.

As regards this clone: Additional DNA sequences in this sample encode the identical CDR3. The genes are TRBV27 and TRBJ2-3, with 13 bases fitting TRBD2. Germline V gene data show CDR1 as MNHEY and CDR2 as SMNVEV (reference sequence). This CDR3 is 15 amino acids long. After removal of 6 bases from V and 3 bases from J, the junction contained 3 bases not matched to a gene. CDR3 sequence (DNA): TGTGCCAGCAGGGGACTAGCGGGACTTACAGATACGCAGTATTTT. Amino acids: CASRGLAGLTDTQYF.

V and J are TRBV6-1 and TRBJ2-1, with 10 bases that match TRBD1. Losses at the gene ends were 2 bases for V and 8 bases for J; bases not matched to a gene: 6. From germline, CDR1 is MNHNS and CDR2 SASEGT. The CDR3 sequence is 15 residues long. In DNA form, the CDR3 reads TGTGCCAGCAGTGAATGGGGACAGGGGTACGATGAGCAGTTCTTC. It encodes CASSEWGQGYDEQFF.

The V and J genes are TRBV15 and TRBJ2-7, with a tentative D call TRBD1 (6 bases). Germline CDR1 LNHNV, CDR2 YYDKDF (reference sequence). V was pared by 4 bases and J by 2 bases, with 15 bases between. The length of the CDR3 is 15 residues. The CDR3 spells CATSIERTVTYEQYF. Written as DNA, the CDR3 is TGTGCCACCAGCATTGAACGGACAGTTACCTACGAGCAGTACTTC.